Sequencing of this T cell receptor (beta chain) was carried out in a study of T cell responses to AZD1222 COVID-19 vaccine. About this clone itself: Antigen specificity is unknown.

Only in-frame clones appear in the TCRdb table, and some are missing; sequencing was by immunoSEQ multiplex PCR. Among roughly 190,000 clones, around 94% were seen once, and the ten largest hold approximately 4%. The CDR3 length is 12 residues. The germline V and J ends were trimmed by 4 bases and 5 bases, with 11 bases remaining between them. Germline CDR1 reads GTSNPN; CDR2 reads SVGIG (reference sequence). Study observations and caveats: Spike was spanned by vaccine-associated CD4 TCRs, which were dominant at 160-218 and 743-854. In the spike-specific TCR repertoire, nearly half reportedly target unmutated variant regions. Donors in the cohort were predominantly white British and more often female, and clonal diversity was possibly underestimated.

The V call is TRBV30, the J call TRBJ2-5, with D tentatively TRBD2 (5 bases). The sequence was collected from an adult who received the MenACWY meningococcal vaccine as a control. The sample here was peripheral blood, taken 28 days after the second dose of the MenACWY control vaccine. CDR3 nucleotide sequence: TGTGCCTGGAACGGGAACCGGGAGACCCAGTACTTC. Residues: CAWNGNRETQYF.